This T cell receptor (beta chain) was recovered during a study of vaccination effects on CD4 cells after COVID-19. Study-wide results and limits: Convalescent patients were scarce, and early post-infection timepoints were absent.

Remarks on this clone: Antigen unknown.

Sequencing used immunoSEQ multiplex PCR; TCRdb keeps in-frame clones, though not all of them. This repertoire shows approximately 33,000 clones, over 60% found once; its top ten account for 17%. Prior to sequencing, the ViraFEST assay stimulated PBMC with viral peptide pools, which expanded the antigen-specific CD4+ T cells. Cultured cells yielded isolated CD4+ T cells after more than nine days. It was between March and December 2020 that the person had a SARS-CoV-2 infection confirmed by PCR. The input for sequencing was CD4+ T cells from PBMCs cultured with HCoV-NL63 spike peptides, taken before COVID-19 vaccination. The sequence was collected from a human donor who had a prior SARS-CoV-2 infection.

The CDR3 region is CASSLLAGGTNEQFF. DNA for the CDR3: TGCGCCAGCAGCTTACTAGCGGGGGGGACCAATGAGCAGTTCTTC. The V call is TRBV5-1, the J call TRBJ2-1; 13 nucleotides align to TRBD2. The V and J ends lost 2 bases and 6 bases, in that order; junction bases with no gene match: 2. There are 15 residues in the CDR3. CDR1 is SGHRS, CDR2 YFSETQ, per germline.